This entry features one T cell receptor beta chain sequence. This clone's antigen is unknown. It has no much larger one-base neighbor in the sample; base qualities were not kept. The data are from a study of cytomegalovirus exposure and HLA in healthy donors (dated by TCRdb to about 2017). Background on the whole study: An earlier analysis of approximately 640 of the donors reported 276 Gb of sequence data and some 120 million unique TCR beta sequences from about 180 million T cells. An early release covering about 600 HLA-typed donors comprised approximately 300 gigabases of sequencing data and about 90 million unique TCR sequences. The genetic ancestry cluster associated with self-reported Caucasian donors included around 76% of the 300 to 400 genotyped donors. The study aimed to test whether cataloging public T cell receptors could reveal signatures of past pathogen exposure. The T cell repertoires of some 700 subjects were profiled by immunosequencing and related to cytomegalovirus serostatus. Besides the first cohort of roughly 640 subjects, a separate validation cohort made up of roughly 120 different subjects was used. The study combined high-throughput TCR immunosequencing, statistical association of individual TCRs with disease status, and machine learning to predict cytomegalovirus infection status. A later analysis re-examined previously published TCR beta repertoires from more than 650 donors and added high-resolution HLA genotyping to investigate patterns of TCR occurrence. Rather than drawing on any new phenotypic data, the later analysis identified candidate immune exposures from TCR beta sequences and the way those sequences occurred across donors. An earlier analysis of approximately 580 of the donors used high-throughput TCR beta sequencing to judge whether each TCR beta V gene segment behaved as functional or pseudogenic. Donor age, sex, ethnicity and CMV serostatus were compiled together with the repertoire data. A later genetic analysis took genome-wide SNP genotypes for about 55% of the roughly 670 donors and used that subset as a discovery cohort. All discovery cohort repertoires had been generated using a single sequencing platform. Both class I and class II loci were covered by HLA typing, at four-digit resolution. The number of typed donors differed by locus: about 620-640 for A, B, C, DRB1 and DQB1; about 520 for DQA1; over 600 for DPA1; and roughly 450 for DPB1. Four to six DR-DQ haplotypes were handled as single units for association and clustering because linkage in the cohort was strong. On average, around 200,000 unique TCR beta nucleotide sequences were sequenced per donor among about 400 genotyped donors of the cohort, with roughly 18% of those sequences being non-productive. Results the study describes overall, beyond this receptor: Some IMGT-functional V segments, including TRBV6-2 and TRBV6-3, could not be told apart with the 87-base-pair reads, so those segments were excluded. Immune exposure information for the cohort was limited to CMV serostatus. Only TCR beta chains were sequenced in this cohort, and the absence of alpha or paired-chain data limited detectable features. A few of the identified cytomegalovirus-associated TCR beta chains were confirmed in vitro to be specific for cytomegalovirus antigens. Cytomegalovirus status was reported to be diagnosed by the classifier with high specificity and sensitivity in both the original and validation cohorts. In a later analysis, HLA-associated TCR beta chains showed more clonal expansion and lower generation probabilities than non-associated chains that were equally common. The presence/absence analyses assumed that sequencing depth was roughly uniform across donors, and that assumption may not be true. The study listed 170 or so TCR beta chains as associated with cytomegalovirus. The earlier analysis of approximately 560 of the donors excluded over 15 rarely observed V segments, including chromosome 9 orphons, because counts were too low. V-gene and J-gene trimming of TCR beta chains was associated with a missense DCLRE1C variant in a later genetic analysis, and the association was replicated in an independent cohort. Linkage disequilibrium might explain the correlated functional status among segregating V segments, but an unknown experimental factor could not be ruled out. HLA typing was unavailable for some donors at each locus, so association tests used only the typed subset. A further reported finding was that TCR beta sequences accurately predicted the HLA-A and HLA-B alleles for most subjects in the first cohort. Compared with the 666-donor mean, donors in an Asian-associated ancestry cluster had fewer N-insertions in productive TCRs, according to a later genetic analysis. A later analysis found that TCR association rates varied across HLA loci, with DRB1 alleles showing the most associated TCRs and HLA-C alleles the fewest. Most CMV-associated TCR beta chains appeared to be HLA-restricted in a later analysis, and the HLA associations seemed to be driven largely by CMV exposure. When HLA alleles, especially DR and DQ, strongly co-occurred, TCR associations were difficult to assign to individual alleles. A group of highly shared sequence variants was considered likely to be a technical artifact of the sequencing pipeline. According to a later analysis, parvovirus B19, influenza, CMV and Epstein-Barr virus appeared linked to several top co-occurrence clusters. Most TCR sequences were observed very rarely across donors, whereas some public TCRs were present in many individuals. In an earlier analysis of approximately 590 of the donors, most TCR beta V segments were observed in productive rearrangements about 87% or about 30% of the time, broadly matching IMGT annotations. The authors suggested that the approach could potentially be extended to other disease states and immunological phenotypes. Specific HLA alleles were associated with roughly 16,000 TCR beta sequences at a false discovery rate of 0.05 in a later analysis.

A distance of 6 bases separates the germline ends of V and J, which lose 1 base and 2 bases respectively. The CDR3 runs 13 amino acids, cysteine and phenylalanine included. The CDR3 DNA has 39 bases and is translated from base 1. The CDR1 and CDR2 encoded by the germline V gene are LGHNA and YSLEER. The cohort comprised around 700 healthy bone marrow donors. Cohort members were all nominally healthy when sampled, although unrecorded immune exposures were likely present. The donor was CMV seronegative and was included in the group of about 400 seronegative cohort members. A peripheral blood sample was collected from each donor, and TCR beta sequencing was performed on peripheral blood mononuclear cells. The Qiagen DNeasy Blood Extraction Kit was used to extract genomic DNA from the blood cell samples. Library creation used the immunoSEQ multiplex PCR assay. A mixture of 60 forward primers for TCR Vbeta segments and 13 reverse primers for TCR Jbeta segments was used in the multiplex PCR. The CDR3 region of rearranged TCR beta genes was amplified from genomic DNA with a multiplex PCR assay. On the Illumina HiSeq System, the amplified TCR beta libraries were sequenced as 87-base-pair reads. The authors' analysis ran thus. In a later analysis, some 80 million unique TCR beta chains were counted across the 690 or so repertoires, and around 11 million of these chains were shared by at least two donors. To remove PCR and sequencing errors, raw reads were error-corrected and collapsed into unique sequences using a nearest-neighbor algorithm that merged closely related sequences. Alignment of CDR3 sequences to IMGT reference sequences was used to assign V, D and J gene segments. For a sequence to be retained, a match of at least six nucleotides to both a V gene segment and a J gene segment was required. Rearrangements were classified as productive when the CDR3 lacked stop codons and remained in frame with V and J, and all other rearrangements were classified as non-productive. Following IMGT convention, CDR3 was defined as the stretch from the second conserved V-encoded cysteine to the conserved J-encoded phenylalanine. The earlier analysis of 500 to 600 of the donors excluded sequences that lacked an unambiguous match to a single V gene segment. An earlier analysis of several hundred of the donors called V segments functional above 56.7% productive rearrangements and segregating when the between-donor standard deviation exceeded 5%. A statistical classification framework was built for diagnosing cytomegalovirus status from the catalog of TCR beta chain sequences. In a later analysis, TCR nucleotide sequences were compared against IMGT/GENE-DB human TR gene sequences so that V and J genes could be assigned. Using the TCRdist pipeline, a later analysis assigned CDR3 sequences along with most-parsimonious VDJ recombination scenarios. In a later analysis, each TCR beta chain was defined by its CDR3 amino acid sequence together with its V-gene family, and reads without a unique V-gene family were excluded. As a way to deal with suspected cross-contamination and a sequencing artifact, a later analysis dropped hundreds of nucleotide sequences that were highly shared and had low generation probability. In a later analysis, a clonal expansion index was calculated for each public chain from normalized within-repertoire ranks of inferred template counts. In a later analysis, generation probabilities were computed using a VDJ recombination model fitted to out-of-frame rearrangements, and the results were checked against IGoR. A later analysis scored TCR-TCR, TCR-HLA and TCR-CMV co-occurrence with hypergeometric tests, applying a repertoire-size bias correction to TCR pairs. False discovery rates were estimated in a later analysis by permuting HLA or CMV assignments 20 times. A later analysis grouped co-occurring TCRs with DBSCAN, adding TCRdist sequence similarity when clustering within HLA-allele-positive subsets. Co-occurrence clustering excluded repertoires with fewer than 30,000 or more than 120,000 public chains, plus five with anomalous nucleotide sharing. TCRdb holds this immuneACCESS table with in-frame rearrangements only. Some clones are missing; in checked studies, unresolved V genes explain under half, and the rest has no known cause. From that table come the V and J calls and clone size; the DNA was used to work out D and trimming. The sample table shows about 180,000 clones, and less than 80% are seen once. The ten top clones hold under 0.75% of the sample.

This sequence originates from a woman in her thirties or forties in good health and CMV-seronegative. Sequenced sample: PBMCs. The receptor chain draws on TRBV4-3 and TRBJ2-7; the D gene cannot be resolved reliably. At the DNA level, the sequence is TGCGCCAGCAGCCAAGGACGGGCCTACGAGCAGTACTTC. The encoded protein is CASSQGRAYEQYF.